The 8 T cell receptor beta chains below were found in one sample sequenced in a study of response to subunit inactivated influenza vaccine. MiXCR, applied by TCRdb to the RT-PCR reads, yields one record per CDR3 protein. The sample has around 580,000 distinct CDR3 sequences, roughly 10% seen once. The material was PBMCs from blood, obtained on the day of vaccination. The receptors originated from a man over 45 who received an inactivated influenza vaccine.

This clonotype was seen more than once but under ten times. This chain connects TRBV3-1 to TRBJ2-7, with D possibly TRBD2 on 6 matching bases. The CDR3 is 16 residues long. Germline CDR1 LGHDT, CDR2 YNNKEL (reference sequence). Trimming cost V 0 bases and J 0 bases, with 12 bases left between them. CDR3 protein: CASSQEFSGPSYEQYF. The CDR3 DNA follows: TGTGCCAGCAGCCAAGAATTTAGCGGTCCCTCCTACGAGCAGTACTTC.

The chain couples TRBV7-2 to TRBJ2-7; TRBD1 or TRBD2 may be the D gene (7 bases each). V lost 5 bases and J lost 2, with 16 bases in between. Germline loops: CDR1 SGHTA, CDR2 FQGNSA. The CDR3 totals 15 residues. CDR3 DNA sequence: TGTGCCAGCAGCCCTCAGACAGGGAGGGCCTACGAGCAGTACTTC. It translates to CASSPQTGRAYEQYF. Full variable domain (missing parts from reference TRBV7-2 and TRBJ2-7): GAGVSQSPSNKVTEKGKDVELRCDPISGHTALYWYRQSLGQGLEFLIYFQGNSAPDKSGLPSDRFSAERTGGSVSTLTIQRTQQEDSAVYLCASSPQTGRAYEQYFGPGTRLTVT.

This chain links TRBV27 with TRBJ2-7, with 9 bases fitting TRBD1. This CDR3 is built from 14 residues. Trimming cost V 4 bases and J 5 bases; bases outside gene matches: 6. Germline loops: CDR1 MNHEY, CDR2 SMNVEV (reference sequence). DNA of the CDR3: TGTGCCAGCAGTTCTTCCGGGACAGGGAACGAGCAGTACTTC. It translates to CASSSSGTGNEQYF.

This clonotype was observed a few times. The chain carries TRBV12-3 or TRBV12-4 and TRBJ2-3; D is uncertain. V was shortened by 4 bases and J by 3 bases, with 11 bases between the two germline ends. CDR3 length: 14 residues. The CDR3, as DNA: TGTGCCAGCAGTTATACCAGAGGTACAGATACGCAGTATTTT. This translates into CASSYTRGTDTQYF.

This clonotype was seen more than once but under ten times. The chain recombines TRBV5-1 with TRBJ1-6, with D perhaps matching TRBD1 (5 bases). The CDR3 sequence is 15 residues long. V lost 2 bases and J 7 bases, leaving 13 bases between the germline ends. Germline V CDR1 and CDR2: SGHRS, YFSETQ. The CDR3 DNA follows: TGCGCCAGCAGCTTAGGGACGGGATCGAATTCACCCCTCCACTTT. Its protein product is CASSLGTGSNSPLHF.

This clonotype has a handful of counts. The chain uses TRBV29-1 and TRBJ1-2; TRBD1 is a possible D gene (5 bases). CDR1 is SQVTM and CDR2 is ANQGSEA in the germline V gene. CDR3 length: 13 residues. V lost 5 bases, J lost 3 bases, and 13 bases lay in between. The CDR3 sequence is CSVSSQGHYGYTF. In DNA form, the CDR3 reads TGCAGCGTTAGTTCCCAGGGACACTATGGCTACACCTTC.

Many counts were recorded for this clonotype. The chain couples TRBV5-1 to TRBJ2-1; TRBD2 matches 10 bases. CDR1 and CDR2 from the germline V gene are SGHRS and YFSETQ. The V segment lost 4 bases and the J segment 5 bases; nucleotides outside the gene matches: 9. CDR3 length: 16 amino acids. CDR3 loop: CASSLPLAGANNEQFF. The CDR3 DNA reads TGCGCCAGCAGCCTCCCTCTAGCGGGGGCCAACAATGAGCAGTTCTTC.

The chain employs TRBV12-3 or TRBV12-4 and TRBJ2-5; D ambiguous. The length of the CDR3 is 13 residues. Trimming stripped 4 bases from V and 2 bases from J, with 8 bases between. The CDR3 region has the DNA TGTGCCAGCAGTTGGATCGAGCAAGAGACCCAGTACTTC. It specifies CASSWIEQETQYF.